This TCR beta chain stems from a study of blood T cell repertoires in COVID-19 (dated by TCRdb to 2020 to 2022). In terms of the full investigation: Collaborator samples came from the United States, Italy and Spain and covered acute and convalescent phases of COVID-19. The material from the prospective study consisted of cDNA or gDNA derived from T cells, B-cell-depleted T cells, or PBMCs. Subjects who had been exposed to COVID-19, were actively infected with it, or had recovered from it provided the deeply sampled blood TCRbeta repertoires that made up the dataset. The repertoires were made available in a free public database intended to serve as a resource for research on the immune response to SARS-CoV-2. Samples came from the ongoing ImmuneRACE study (first 160 participants) plus 1,254 subjects from 6 global collaborators. The sample metadata nearly always contained a de-identified subject ID, COVID-19 status, age in years and sex. Where HLA class I and class II types were available, the types were taken from metadata supplied by the sample provider, not from assay-based typing.

TCRbeta CDR3 regions were amplified from genomic DNA by means of the immunoSEQ Assay, a bias-controlled multiplex PCR. As for the original processing: Within the assay, amplification of reference gene primers was used to estimate how many nucleated cells each sample contained. Sequence reads were collapsed and filtered to measure the absolute abundance of every unique TCRbeta CDR3 rearrangement. Productive Simpson clonality was computed per sample as the square root of Simpson's diversity index over productive rearrangements. Not all clones reach the TCRdb copy of this immuneACCESS table, which keeps in-frame sequences only. Checked studies attribute under half of the gap to unresolved V genes and leave the rest unexplained. The D gene and trimming were derived from the DNA, and the V and J assignments and clone size from that table. The table for this sample lists about 190,000 clones; around 82% of them were counted only once. The biggest ten clones account for about 5.5% of the sample.

Participants in the prospective study were aged about 18 to 90 years, lived in under 30 United States geographic areas, and enrolled through a virtual design. In the prospective study, cohorts were assigned on the basis of participant-reported clinical history obtained from a screening survey and a study questionnaire. Each participant in the prospective study had whole blood, serum and a nasopharyngeal or oropharyngeal swab collected by mobile phlebotomists. Participants in the prospective study had the option to provide additional blood draws and questionnaires over a 2-month period. Blood samples from the prospective study were shipped frozen or at room temperature prior to DNA extraction. What the study reported, not specific to this receptor: How much clinical and demographic metadata was included differed by source and by participant, and the metadata was provided uncurated.

On this clone: The target of this receptor is not known. It has no much larger one-base neighbor in the sample; base qualities were not kept.

Spanning cysteine to phenylalanine, the CDR3 consists of 15 amino acids. Only CDR3 DNA is held: 45 bases, read in frame from base 1. Trimming takes 6 bases off V and 8 bases off J; junction bases not matched to a gene: 14. As encoded in the germline V gene (reference sequence), CDR1 is LNHDA while CDR2 is SQIVND. The sequence is built from TRBV19 and TRBJ2-3, and 7 junctional nucleotides match TRBD1. The sequence derives from a woman aged 55-75 years with acute COVID-19. Sequences were obtained from PBMCs or T cells enriched from blood (not recorded which). The DNA sequence is TGTGCCAGTAGCCCAGGACAGGAGGTCGCCGGTACGCAGTATTTT. The resulting protein is CASSPGQEVAGTQYF.